The 13 T cell receptor beta chains presented below share a single source sample, sequenced in a study of shared clonotypes between healthy human individuals. Measured with immunoSEQ multiplex PCR; TCRdb has only the in-frame clones, and not every one. The table includes over 850,000 clones, around three quarters detected once. Sequenced: memory CD4+ T cells from PBMCs. Subset denoted: CD45RA-negative fraction. These receptors originate from a man aged 18 to 29 in good health. Some clones in this sample may be carry-over from other donors' samples.

This chain joins TRBV5-4 and TRBJ2-2; no clear D gene. This CDR3 has 14 amino acids. The germline gives CDR1 SGHNT, CDR2 YYREEE (reference sequence). Between the trimmed V and J ends, which lost 1 base and 1 base, there was a span of 5 bases. As DNA, the CDR3 is TGTGCCAGCAGCTTGACTGGGAACACCGGGGAGCTGTTTTTT. Protein sequence: CASSLTGNTGELFF.

The chain carries TRBV28 and TRBJ2-7; TRBD2 agrees at 8 bases. After removal of 5 bases from V and 3 bases from J, the junction contained 6 bases not matched to a gene. This CDR3 has 14 amino acids. The germline V gene has CDR1 MDHEN and CDR2 SYDVKM. Here the CDR3 DNA reads TGTGCCAGCAGTCCCCCCGGGGGGGTCTACGAGCAGTACTTC. Its protein product is CASSPPGGVYEQYF.

This chain joins TRBV4-2 and TRBJ1-1; D perhaps matches TRBD1 (6 bases). The CDR3 length is 13 residues. The germline gives CDR1 LGHNA, CDR2 YNFKEQ. V lost 6 bases and J 8 bases, leaving 16 bases between the germline ends. The CDR3 bases are TGTGCCAGCAGAGGGGGATCCAGCCAGGAAGCTTTCTTT. Translating it yields CASRGGSSQEAFF.

The chain combines TRBV30 with TRBJ2-2; no clear D gene. The V end lost 8 bases, the J end lost 6 bases, and 16 bases lay between the germline ends. Germline-derived CDR1 and CDR2 are GTSNPN and SVGIG (reference sequence). This CDR3 comprises 13 residues. The CDR3 DNA sequence: TGTGCCGGTCTGCAAGCATTGGCCGGGGAGCTGTTTTTT. It codes for CAGLQALAGELFF. Combining the CDR3 with reference TRBV30 and TRBJ2-2 gives the whole variable domain SQTIHQWPATLVQPVGSPLSLECTVEGTSNPNLYWYRQAAGRGLQLLFYSVGIGQISSEVPQNLSASRPQDRQFILSSKKLLLSDSGFYLCAGLQALAGELFFGEGSRLTVL.

The J gene is TRBJ2-3, the V gene TRBV7-3, with D hard to call. V lost 3 bases and J 5 bases, leaving 9 bases between the germline ends. Germline CDR1 reads SGHTA; CDR2 reads FQGTGA. The CDR3 consists of 13 residues. The CDR3 nucleotides read TGTGCCAGCAGCTTTTCCACTGGAGATACGCAGTATTTT. As protein: CASSFSTGDTQYF.

This clone was observed a single time. The chain carries TRBV28 and TRBJ1-2, with 10 bases identical to TRBD1. From germline, CDR1 is MDHEN and CDR2 SYDVKM. CDR3 size: 14 residues. The J segment lost 7 bases and the V segment lost 3 bases, leaving 5 bases of the junction unmatched. CDR3 protein: CASSFPDRGLGYTF. The DNA for the CDR3 is TGTGCCAGCAGTTTTCCCGACAGGGGGCTTGGCTACACCTTC.

Written as DNA, the CDR3 is TGCGCCAGTTATAGCGGGAGGGGGCAAGAGACCCAGTACTTC. This gives the protein CASYSGRGQETQYF. The gene calls are TRBV5-1 and TRBJ2-5, with TRBD2 matching 11 bases. Looked up from germline, CDR1 is SGHRS and CDR2 is YFSETQ. The junction had 5 bases not matched to a gene; V was cut back by 8 bases and J by 2 bases. The CDR3 runs 14 residues.

The chain couples TRBV27 to TRBJ1-2, with D tentatively TRBD1 (5 bases). This CDR3 is built from 13 residues. V was cut by 6 bases and J by 4 bases, with 12 bases left in between. CDR1 and CDR2 (germline): MNHEY, SMNVEV (reference sequence). The CDR3 is CASSLGRSYGYTF. Written as DNA, the CDR3 is TGTGCCAGCAGCCTGGGACGGTCCTATGGCTACACCTTC.

Here the CDR3 DNA reads TGTGCCAGCAGCGTATGGGGAAAAAGCTCTGGGGCCAACGTCCTGACTTTC. This gives the protein CASSVWGKSSGANVLTF. The V and J genes are TRBV9 and TRBJ2-6, with D hard to call. Germline assignment: CDR1 SGDLS and CDR2 YYNGEE. Trimming removed 1 base from V and 0 bases from J, with 11 bases in between. The CDR3 sequence is 17 residues long.

The rearrangement links TRBV28 to TRBJ2-6, with a possible D match to TRBD1 (5 bases). Germline loops: CDR1 MDHEN, CDR2 SYDVKM. The CDR3 spans 16 residues. The germline V and J ends were trimmed by 3 bases and 2 bases, with 11 bases remaining between them. The CDR3 DNA reads TGTGCCAGCAGTTTTCCAGGGCGAGCTGGGGCCAACGTCCTGACTTTC. Protein product: CASSFPGRAGANVLTF.

This clone is a singleton in its sample. CDR3 bases: TGTGCCAGCCGGCGGCGGGAGTGCAGCTCCTACGAGCAGTACTTC. Amino acids: CASRRRECSSYEQYF. V usage is TRBV21-1 and J usage is TRBJ2-7; TRBD2, the table's D call, was not compared with the DNA. TRBV21-1 is designated a pseudogene. This CDR3 is 15 amino acids long.

The chain carries TRBV6-5 and TRBJ1-5; D is uncertain. This CDR3 contains 12 residues. Looked up from germline, CDR1 is MNHEY and CDR2 is SVGAGI. Trimming took 7 bases from V and 7 from J, leaving 11 bases between them. The CDR3 spells CASNKGGQPQHF. The CDR3 bases are TGTGCCAGCAACAAGGGAGGGCAGCCCCAGCATTTT.

J is TRBJ2-7 and V is TRBV4-3; weak D call: TRBD2 (6 bases). The CDR3 is 17 amino acids. Per germline, CDR1 LGHNA and CDR2 YSLEER. Between the trimmed V and J ends, which lost 0 bases and 5 bases, there was a span of 20 bases. Here the CDR3 reads CASSQDRNRGSNDEQYF. Here the CDR3 DNA reads TGCGCCAGCAGCCAAGATCGAAATCGGGGGAGCAATGACGAGCAGTACTTC.